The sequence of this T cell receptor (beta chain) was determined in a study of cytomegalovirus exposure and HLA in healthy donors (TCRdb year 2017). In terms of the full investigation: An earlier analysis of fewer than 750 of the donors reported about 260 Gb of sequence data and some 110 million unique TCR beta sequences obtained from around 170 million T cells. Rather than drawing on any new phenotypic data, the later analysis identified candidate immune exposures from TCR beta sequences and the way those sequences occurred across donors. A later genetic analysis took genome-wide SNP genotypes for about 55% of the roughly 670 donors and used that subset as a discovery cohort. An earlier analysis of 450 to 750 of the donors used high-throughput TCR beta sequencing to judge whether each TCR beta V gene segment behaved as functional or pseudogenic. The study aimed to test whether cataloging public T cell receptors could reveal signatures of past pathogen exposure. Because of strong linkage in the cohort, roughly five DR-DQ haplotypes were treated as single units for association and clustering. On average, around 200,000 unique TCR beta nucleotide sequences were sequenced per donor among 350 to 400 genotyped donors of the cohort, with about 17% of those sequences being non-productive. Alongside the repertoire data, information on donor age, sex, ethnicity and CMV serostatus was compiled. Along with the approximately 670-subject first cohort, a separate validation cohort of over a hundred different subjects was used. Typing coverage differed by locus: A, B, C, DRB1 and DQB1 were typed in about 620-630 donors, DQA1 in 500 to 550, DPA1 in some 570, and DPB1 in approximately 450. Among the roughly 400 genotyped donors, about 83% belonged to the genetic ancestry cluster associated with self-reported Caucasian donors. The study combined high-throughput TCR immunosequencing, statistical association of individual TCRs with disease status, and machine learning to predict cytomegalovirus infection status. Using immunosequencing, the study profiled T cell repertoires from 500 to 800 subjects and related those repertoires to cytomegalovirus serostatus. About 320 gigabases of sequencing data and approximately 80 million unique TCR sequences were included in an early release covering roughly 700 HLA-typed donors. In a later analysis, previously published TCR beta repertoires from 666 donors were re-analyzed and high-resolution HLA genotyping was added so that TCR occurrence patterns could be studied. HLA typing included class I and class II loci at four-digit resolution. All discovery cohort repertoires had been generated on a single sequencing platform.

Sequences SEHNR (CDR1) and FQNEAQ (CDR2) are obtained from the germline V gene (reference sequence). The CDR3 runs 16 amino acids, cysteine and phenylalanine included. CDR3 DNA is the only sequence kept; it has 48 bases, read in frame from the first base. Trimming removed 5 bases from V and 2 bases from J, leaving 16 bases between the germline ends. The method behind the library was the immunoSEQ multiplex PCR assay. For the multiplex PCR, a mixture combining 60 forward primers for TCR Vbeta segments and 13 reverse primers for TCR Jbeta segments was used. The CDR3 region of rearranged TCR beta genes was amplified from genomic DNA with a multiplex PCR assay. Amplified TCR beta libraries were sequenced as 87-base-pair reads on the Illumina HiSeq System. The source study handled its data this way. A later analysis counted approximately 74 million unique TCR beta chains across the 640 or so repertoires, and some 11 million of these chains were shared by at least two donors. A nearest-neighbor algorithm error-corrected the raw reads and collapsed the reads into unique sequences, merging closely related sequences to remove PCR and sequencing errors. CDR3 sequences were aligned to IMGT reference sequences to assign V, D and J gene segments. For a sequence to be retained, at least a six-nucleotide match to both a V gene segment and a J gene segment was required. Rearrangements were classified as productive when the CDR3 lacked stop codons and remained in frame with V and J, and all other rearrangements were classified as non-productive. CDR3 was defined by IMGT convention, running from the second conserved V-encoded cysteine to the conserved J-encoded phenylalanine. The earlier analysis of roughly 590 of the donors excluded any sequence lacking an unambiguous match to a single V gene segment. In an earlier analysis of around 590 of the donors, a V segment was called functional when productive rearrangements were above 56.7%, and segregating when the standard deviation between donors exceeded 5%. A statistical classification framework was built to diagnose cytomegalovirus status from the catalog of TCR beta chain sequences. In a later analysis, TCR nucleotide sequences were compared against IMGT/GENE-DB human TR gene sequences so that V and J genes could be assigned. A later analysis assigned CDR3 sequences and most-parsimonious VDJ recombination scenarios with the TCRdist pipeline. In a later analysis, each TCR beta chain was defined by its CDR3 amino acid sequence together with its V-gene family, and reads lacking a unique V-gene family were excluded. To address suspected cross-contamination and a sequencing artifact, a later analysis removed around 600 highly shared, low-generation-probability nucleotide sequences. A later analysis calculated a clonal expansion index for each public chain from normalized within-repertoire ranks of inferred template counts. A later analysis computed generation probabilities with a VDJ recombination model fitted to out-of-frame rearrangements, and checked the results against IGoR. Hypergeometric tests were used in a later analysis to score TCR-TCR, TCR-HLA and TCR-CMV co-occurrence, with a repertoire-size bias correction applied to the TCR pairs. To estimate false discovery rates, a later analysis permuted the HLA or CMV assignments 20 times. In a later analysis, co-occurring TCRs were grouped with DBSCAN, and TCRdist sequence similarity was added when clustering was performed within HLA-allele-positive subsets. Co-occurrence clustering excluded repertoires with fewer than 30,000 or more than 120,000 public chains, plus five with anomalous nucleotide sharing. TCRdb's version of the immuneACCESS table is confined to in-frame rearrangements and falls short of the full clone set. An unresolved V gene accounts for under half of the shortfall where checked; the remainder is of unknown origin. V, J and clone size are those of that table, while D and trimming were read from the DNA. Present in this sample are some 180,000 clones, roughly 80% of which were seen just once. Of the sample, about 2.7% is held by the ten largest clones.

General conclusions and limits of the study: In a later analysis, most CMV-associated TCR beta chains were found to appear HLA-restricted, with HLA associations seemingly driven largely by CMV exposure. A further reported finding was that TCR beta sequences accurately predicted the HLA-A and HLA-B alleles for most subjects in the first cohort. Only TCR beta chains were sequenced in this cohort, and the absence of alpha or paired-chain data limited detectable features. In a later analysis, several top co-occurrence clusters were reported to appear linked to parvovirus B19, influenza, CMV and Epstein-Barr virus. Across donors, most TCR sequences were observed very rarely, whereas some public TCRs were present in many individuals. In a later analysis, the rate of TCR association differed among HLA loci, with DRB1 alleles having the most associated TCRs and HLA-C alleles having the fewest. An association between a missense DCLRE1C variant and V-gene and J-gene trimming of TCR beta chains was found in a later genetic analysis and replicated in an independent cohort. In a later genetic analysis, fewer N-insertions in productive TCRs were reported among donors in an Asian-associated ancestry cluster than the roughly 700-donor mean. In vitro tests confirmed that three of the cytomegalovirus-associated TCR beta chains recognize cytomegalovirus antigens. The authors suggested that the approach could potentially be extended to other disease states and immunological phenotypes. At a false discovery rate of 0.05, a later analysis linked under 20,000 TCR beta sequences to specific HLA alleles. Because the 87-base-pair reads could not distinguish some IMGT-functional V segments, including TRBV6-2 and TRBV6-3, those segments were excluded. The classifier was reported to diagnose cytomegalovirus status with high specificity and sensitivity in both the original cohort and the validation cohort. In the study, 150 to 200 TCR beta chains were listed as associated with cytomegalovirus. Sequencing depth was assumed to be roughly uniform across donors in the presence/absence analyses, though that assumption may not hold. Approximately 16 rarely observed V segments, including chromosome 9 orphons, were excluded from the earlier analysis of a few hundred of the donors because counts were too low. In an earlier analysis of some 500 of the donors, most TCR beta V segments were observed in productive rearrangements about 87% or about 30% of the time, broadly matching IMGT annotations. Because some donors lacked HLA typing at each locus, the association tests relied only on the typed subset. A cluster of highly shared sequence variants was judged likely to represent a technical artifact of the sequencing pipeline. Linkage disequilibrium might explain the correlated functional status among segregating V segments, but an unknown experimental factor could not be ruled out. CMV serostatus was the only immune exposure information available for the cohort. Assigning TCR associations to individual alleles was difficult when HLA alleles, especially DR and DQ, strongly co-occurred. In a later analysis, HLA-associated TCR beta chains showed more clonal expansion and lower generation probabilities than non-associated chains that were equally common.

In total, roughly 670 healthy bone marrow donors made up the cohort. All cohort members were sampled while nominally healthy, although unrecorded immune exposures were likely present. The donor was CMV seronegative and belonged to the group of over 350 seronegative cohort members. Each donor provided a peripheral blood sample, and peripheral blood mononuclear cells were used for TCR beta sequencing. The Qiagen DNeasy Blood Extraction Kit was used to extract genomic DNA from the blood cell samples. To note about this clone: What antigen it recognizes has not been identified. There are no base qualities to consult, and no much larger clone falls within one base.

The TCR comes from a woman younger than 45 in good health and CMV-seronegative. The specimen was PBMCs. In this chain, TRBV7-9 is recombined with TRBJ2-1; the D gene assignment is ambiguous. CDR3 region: CASSHFDFDTYNEQFF. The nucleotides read TGTGCCAGCAGCCACTTCGACTTTGATACCTACAATGAGCAGTTCTTC. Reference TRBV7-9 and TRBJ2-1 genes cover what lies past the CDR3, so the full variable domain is DTGVSQNPRHKITKRGQNVTFRCDPISEHNRLYWYRQTLGQGPEFLTYFQNEAQLEKSRLLSDRFSAERPKGSFSTLEIQRTEQGDSAMYLCASSHFDFDTYNEQFFGPGTRLTVL.